This T cell receptor (beta chain) appears in the sequencing data of a study of blood T cell repertoires in COVID-19. Study in general: Specimens from acute and convalescent COVID-19 originated in the United States, Italy and Spain. Nucleic acid was either cDNA or gDNA, and it came from T cells, B-cell-depleted T cells, or PBMCs.

CDR1 and CDR2 (germline): SGHRS, YFSETQ. CDR3 length equals 15 residues. V was clipped by 0 bases and J by 3 bases, with 11 bases between them. Authors' processing steps: Researchers report that nucleated cell counts were estimated from reference gene primer amplification. Some clones are missing from TCRdb's copy, which holds only in-frame ones; the method was immunoSEQ multiplex PCR. That table furnishes V, J and clone size, whereas the DNA furnished D and trimming. Here the sample spans 70,000 to 90,000 clones, roughly 70% being singletons. Sequenced input: peripheral blood. This TCR came from a human donor with acute or convalescent COVID-19. The donor label of this sample is uncertain. The rearrangement links TRBV5-1 to TRBJ2-3; D not certain. The CDR3 sequence is CASSLALLRTDTQYF. The DNA of the CDR3 is TGCGCCAGCAGCTTGGCCCTTCTGCGTACAGATACGCAGTATTTT.